This T cell receptor beta chain was documented in a study of blood T cell repertoires in COVID-19. Across the study: T cells, B-cell-depleted T cells, or PBMCs provided the cDNA or gDNA that served as material.

Under the authors' procedure: The assay estimated nucleated cells by amplifying reference gene primers. Assay: immunoSEQ multiplex PCR; the TCRdb copy retains only in-frame clones and omits some. V and J calls and clone size are as listed in that table; D and trimming were resolved from the DNA. The sample holds about 140,000 clones, roughly 84% seen once. Seattle patient enrollment occurred during active infection, with longitudinal follow-up thereafter. V was pared by 5 bases and J by 3 bases, with 5 bases of the junction left unmatched. Per germline, CDR1 PRHDT and CDR2 FYEKMQ (reference sequence). The CDR3 totals 15 residues.

The specimen was peripheral blood. This chain uses TRBV13 with TRBJ2-2; 8 bases map to TRBD2. This receptor was obtained from a man in his thirties or forties with COVID-19, enrolled during active disease. This chain's CDR3 is CASSVTSAYTGELFF. The CDR3 DNA follows: TGTGCCAGCAGCGTGACTAGCGCTTACACCGGGGAGCTGTTTTTT.